Reported below is one T cell receptor beta chain. It lacks a known antigen. No base-level quality is on record; no much larger clone is a single base apart. Explained via the paper, the time point label denotes: about 28 days (+/-7) after the second vaccine dose. The treatment or condition label, as the study defines it: meningococcal conjugate vaccine given as trial control. The vaccinee samples were drawn from two UK trials, COV001 and COV002, one of which was a single-blind randomized controlled phase 2/3 trial testing AZD1222 (ChAdOx1 nCoV-19) in healthy adults. Trial participant PBMC samples were collected at day 0 and day 28 after the second dose for TCRbeta chain sequencing. The data were taken from a study of T cell responses to AZD1222 COVID-19 vaccine (dated by TCRdb to the early 2020s). About the full investigation: TCR sequencing covered roughly 230 trial participants: some 210 given two doses of AZD1222 and 26 given two doses of MenACWY control vaccine. Trial participants were enrolled into age subgroups of 18-55, 56-69 and 70-plus years, which contained 148, 28 and 57 TCR-sequenced participants, respectively.

General conclusions and limits of the study: The 56-69-year group was small, and its depth increase did not reach significance, likely because of low power. Because no day 14 peak-response samples were available, repertoires were characterized only after the peak T cell response. Most participants were white British and females outnumbered males, and the authors suggested that clonal diversity may have been underestimated. Reportedly, close to half of the unique spike-specific TCRs recognized epitopes lying outside the regions that are mutated in the B.1.351 and B.1.1.7 variants. Only six or seven AZD1222 recipients were SARS-CoV-2 seropositive at baseline, limiting conclusions about previously exposed vaccinees. The whole spike protein was spanned by vaccine-associated CD4 TCRs, and dominant responses were seen in regions 160-218 and 743-854. After two AZD1222 doses, spike-specific TCR breadth and depth were significantly higher than at day 0 and than in MenACWY recipients.

The CDR3 regions of human TCRbeta chains were subjected to immunosequencing. Turning to the authors' computational methods: TCRs in the repertoires were compared against a reference library of SARS-CoV-2-specific TCRs that had been generated with the MIRA antigen-specificity platform. Breadth meant the fraction of unique TCRs that were SARS-CoV-2-associated, whereas depth meant the fraction of total T cells that were SARS-CoV-2-associated. Using the MIRA data, every spike-specific TCR was mapped to the spike region that the TCR reacted to and assigned to either a CD4 or a CD8 class. Log10-transformed breadth and depth values were compared by one-way ANOVA with Sidak's multiple comparisons tests. Drawn from immuneACCESS, this table holds only the in-frame rearrangements with V and J called that TCRdb kept. Clones are partly lost; checked studies trace under half to an unresolved V gene and leave the rest unexplained. V, J and clone size derive from that table, while D and trimming were established from the DNA sequence. In this sample the table shows 150,000 to 200,000 clones, over 80% of which occur a single time. Jointly, the top ten make up under 1.1% of the sample.

Between the V and J ends, shortened by 7 bases and 0 bases respectively, the junction contains 9 bases. Including the terminal cysteine and phenylalanine, the CDR3 comprises 12 residues. Solely the CDR3 DNA is kept, with 36 bases framed from the first base. The germline V gene gives CDR1 as SQVTM and CDR2 as ANQGSEA. The clonotype originates from an adult who received the MenACWY meningococcal vaccine as a control. Sequencing was performed on peripheral blood, taken 28 days after the second dose of the MenACWY control vaccine. Recombination connected TRBV29-1 to TRBJ2-5; the D segment is perhaps TRBD1 or TRBD2, each sharing 5 matched bases. The CDR3 amino acid sequence is: CSGGGYQETQYF. The DNA sequence follows: TGCAGCGGTGGGGGTTACCAAGAGACCCAGTACTTC.